These 31 T cell receptor beta chains originate from one sample sequenced in a study of early T cells in non-severe SARS-CoV-2 infection. TCRdb reanalysed the 5' RACE reads using MiXCR and keeps one entry per CDR3 protein. The table includes about 67,000 distinct CDR3 sequences, around a tenth detected once. Sequences were obtained from whole blood. The origin of the receptors is an adult who was a healthcare worker with PCR-confirmed SARS-CoV-2 infection or an uninfected control (not recorded which).

This clonotype was detected a few times. The chain has TRBV5-4 and TRBJ2-3, with no clear D. V lost 3 bases to trimming and J lost 1 base, with 9 bases between them. The CDR3 extends over 14 amino acids. Germline V lookup: CDR1 SGHNT, CDR2 YYREEE (reference sequence). The CDR3 protein is CASSWVPRTDTQYF. CDR3 DNA sequence: TGTGCCAGCAGCTGGGTCCCCCGCACAGATACGCAGTATTTT.

V gene TRBV6-6 combines with J gene TRBJ1-1; 9 nucleotides agree with TRBD1. The ends lost 6 bases at V and 7 bases at J; junction bases unmatched: 9. CDR1 is MNHNY, CDR2 SVGAGI, per germline (reference sequence). The CDR3 consists of 14 residues. CDR3 nucleotides: TGTGCCAGCAGGCCTGGGACAGGGCGGGGTGAAGCTTTCTTT. It codes for CASRPGTGRGEAFF.

This clonotype has at least ten counts. The gene calls are TRBV18 and TRBJ2-1; 10 nucleotides agree with TRBD1. The V gene end was trimmed by 6 bases and the J gene end by 9 bases; junction bases not matched to a gene: 8. This CDR3 has 14 amino acids. Per the germline V gene, CDR1 is KGHSH and CDR2 is LQKENI. The CDR3 bases are TGTGCCAGCTCGCTTGGACAGGGGGTTGTTGAGCAGTTCTTC. Protein: CASSLGQGVVEQFF.

There are a few counts of this clonotype. This rearrangement joins TRBV3-1 to TRBJ2-1; TRBD2 matches 14 bases. The CDR3 length is 18 residues. Trimming cost V 4 bases and J 0 bases; bases outside gene matches: 5. Germline lookup yields CDR1 LGHDT and CDR2 YNNKEL (reference sequence). The chain's CDR3 is CASSLGLAGARSYNEQFF. The CDR3 region has the DNA TGTGCCAGCAGCCTGGGACTAGCGGGGGCCCGCTCCTACAATGAGCAGTTCTTC.

The V call is TRBV3-1, the J call TRBJ1-6; TRBD1 matches 9 bases. Trimming cost V 4 bases and J 8 bases; bases outside gene matches: 6. This CDR3 region has 15 residues. Germline CDR1 reads LGHDT; CDR2 reads YNNKEL (reference sequence). The CDR3 DNA reads as TGTGCCAGCAGCCCTGGGAACAGGGGGCATTCACCCCTCCACTTT. Translated, it gives CASSPGNRGHSPLHF.

The sample holds a few counts of this clonotype. The chain uses TRBV11-2 and TRBJ1-2; 7 nucleotides align to TRBD1. This CDR3 has 15 amino acids. Germline trimming cut 7 bases from V and 0 bases from J; bases unmatched to any gene: 8. Germline loops: CDR1 SGHAT, CDR2 FQNNGV. CDR3 nucleotide sequence: TGTGCCAGCACCTCGGAGGGGGCTTCTAACTATGGCTACACCTTC. Its translation is CASTSEGASNYGYTF.

This clonotype was detected many times. DNA of the CDR3: TGTGCCAGCAGTCATAGCGGGGGGCGGACAGATACGCAGTATTTT. Its protein product is CASSHSGGRTDTQYF. The rearrangement joins TRBV6-5 to TRBJ2-3; TRBD2 aligns across 10 bases. The germline V gene encodes CDR1 MNHEY and CDR2 SVGAGI. V gave up 5 bases and J gave up 3 bases; unmatched junction bases: 5. The CDR3 spans 15 residues.

This clonotype was found a few times. The chain links TRBV29-1 to TRBJ2-2; D is uncertain. The CDR3 sequence is 12 residues long. Germline assignment: CDR1 SQVTM and CDR2 ANQGSEA. V dropped 7 bases and J dropped 4 bases, with 10 bases sitting between them. Written as DNA, the CDR3 is TGCAGCGCCGTGGCGCCCACCGGGGAGCTGTTTTTT. Translating it yields CSAVAPTGELFF.

This clonotype appeared a few times. The CDR3, as DNA: TGTGCCACCAGTCATCCCTCCTACAATGAGCAGTTCTTC. It codes for CATSHPSYNEQFF. The chain links TRBV24-1 to TRBJ2-1; unclear D gene. The CDR3 extends over 13 amino acids. The ends were cut back, 6 bases at V and 0 bases at J, with 5 bases in the middle. Germline V gene lookup returns CDR1 KGHDR and CDR2 SFDVKD.

This clonotype has at least ten counts. The V call is TRBV5-1, the J call TRBJ2-2; weak D call: TRBD1 (6 bases). The CDR3 runs 15 residues. CDR1 is SGHRS, CDR2 YFSETQ, per germline. Trimming pared 2 bases from V and 6 bases from J, leaving 14 bases between. As DNA, the CDR3 is TGCGCCAGCAGCTTCCGCAGGGGAGACGCCGGGGAGCTGTTTTTT. This sequence encodes CASSFRRGDAGELFF.

The table lists this clonotype with many counts. V is TRBV20-1 and J is TRBJ2-5, with D unclear. The CDR3 contains 15 residues. Per germline, CDR1 DFQATT and CDR2 SNEGSKA (reference sequence). V gave up 0 bases and J gave up 0 bases, with 11 bases separating them. The CDR3 protein is CSARDIMANQETQYF. The CDR3, as DNA: TGCAGTGCTAGAGATATAATGGCTAACCAAGAGACCCAGTACTTC.

The chain carries TRBV28 and TRBJ2-5; 8 nucleotides line up with TRBD1. Germline V CDR1 and CDR2: MDHEN, SYDVKM. This CDR3 is built from 14 residues. Germline trimming cut 5 bases from V and 7 bases from J; bases unmatched to any gene: 9. The CDR3 protein is CASSIPQGAGTQYF. The CDR3 DNA is TGTGCCAGCAGTATCCCGCAGGGGGCTGGGACCCAGTACTTC.

V gene TRBV18 combines with J gene TRBJ2-1; 8 positions match TRBD2. Germline CDR1 is KGHSH and CDR2 is LQKENI. The CDR3 sequence is 17 residues long. Germline trimming cut 3 bases from V and 9 bases from J; bases unmatched to any gene: 16. CDR3 amino acids: CASSPYNGRAGFGEQFF. The CDR3 DNA follows: TGTGCCAGCTCACCGTACAACGGGAGGGCCGGGTTTGGTGAGCAGTTCTTC.

In its sample, this clonotype was seen many times. The chain uses TRBV6-6 and TRBJ2-5; possible D gene TRBD1, 6 bases. V lost 7 bases and J lost 5, with 17 bases in between. Germline lookup yields CDR1 MNHNY and CDR2 SVGAGI (reference sequence). This CDR3 has 14 residues. CDR3 coding DNA: TGTGCCAGCACCTTGGACAGCCGTATGGAGACCCAGTACTTC. It codes for CASTLDSRMETQYF.

This clonotype was seen many times. The chain combines TRBV29-1 with TRBJ2-3; TRBD2 might be the D (6 bases). The V end lost 8 bases, the J end lost 6 bases, and 12 bases lay between the germline ends. Germline CDR1 SQVTM, CDR2 ANQGSEA. The length of the CDR3 is 11 residues. CDR3 sequence: CSIGEVDTQYF. CDR3 DNA sequence: TGCAGCATCGGGGAGGTGGATACGCAGTATTTT.

This rearrangement joins TRBV7-6 to TRBJ2-5, with a weak D call TRBD2 (8 bases). Trimming took 5 bases from V and 5 from J, leaving 24 bases between them. Germline V gene lookup returns CDR1 SGHVS and CDR2 FNYEAQ. This CDR3 comprises 17 residues. The CDR3 is CASSPPPPGLGGETQYF. CDR3 coding DNA: TGTGCCAGCAGCCCGCCACCTCCGGGACTAGGGGGCGAGACCCAGTACTTC. Filled out from reference TRBV7-6 and TRBJ2-5, the complete variable domain reads GAGVSQSPRYKVTKRGQDVALRCDPISGHVSLYWYRQALGQGPEFLTYFNYEAQQDKSGLPNDRFSAERPEGSISTLTIQRTEQRDSAMYRCASSPPPPGLGGETQYFGPGTRLLVL.

This clonotype was seen ten or more times. The chain has TRBV5-1 and TRBJ2-4; D may be TRBD2 (6 bases). CDR1 is SGHRS and CDR2 is YFSETQ in the germline V gene. This CDR3 has 16 residues. Trimming cost V 7 bases and J 6 bases, with 23 bases left between them. This chain's CDR3 is CASSEGIQNFGNIQYF. In DNA, the CDR3 is TGCGCCAGCTCGGAGGGTATTCAGAATTTCGGAAACATTCAGTACTTC.

V gene TRBV30 combines with J gene TRBJ1-1; D call uncertain. Germline assignment: CDR1 GTSNPN and CDR2 SVGIG (reference sequence). The V end lost 1 base, the J end lost 0 bases, and 12 bases lay between the germline ends. This CDR3 has 15 residues. CDR3 region: CAWSGFPELNTEAFF. The CDR3, as DNA: TGTGCCTGGAGTGGATTCCCAGAGTTGAACACTGAAGCTTTCTTT.

This clonotype was seen more than once but under ten times. V usage is TRBV12-3 or TRBV12-4 and J usage is TRBJ1-2; D is ambiguous. This CDR3 comprises 13 residues. Trimming cost V 1 base and J 4 bases, with 7 bases left between them. The CDR3 is CASSLGAVYGYTF. The CDR3 DNA sequence: TGTGCCAGCAGTTTAGGTGCAGTCTATGGCTACACCTTC.

The genes are TRBV9 and TRBJ2-3, with D unresolved. The V gene's germline CDR1 is SGDLS and CDR2 YYNGEE. Trimming removed 4 bases from V and 0 bases from J, with 12 bases in between. The CDR3 is 15 amino acids. The DNA for the CDR3 is TGTGCCAGCAGCCTTCGGCCTGTTAGCACAGATACGCAGTATTTT. This gives the protein CASSLRPVSTDTQYF.

This clonotype was seen at least ten times. The chain couples TRBV19 to TRBJ2-1; no definite D call. Trimming left V 1 base short and J 0 bases short, with 10 bases between. The CDR3 has 16 amino acids. Germline loops: CDR1 LNHDA, CDR2 SQIVND (reference sequence). CDR3 nucleotide sequence: TGTGCCAGTAGTATAGTGTCAGTCAGCTCCTACAATGAGCAGTTCTTC. Its protein is CASSIVSVSSYNEQFF.

A note on this clonotype: A much larger clonotype is one base distant, so this may be a read error. The V call is TRBV19, the J call TRBJ2-3; 9 bases are shared with TRBD1. The CDR3 covers 15 residues. Germline CDR1 reads LNHDA; CDR2 reads SQIVND (reference sequence). The DNA for the CDR3 is TGTGCCTGTAGAACTGGACAGGGGCAGGCAGATACGCAGTATTTT. Encoded protein: CACRTGQGQADTQYF.

The table lists this clonotype with a few counts. The rearrangement joins TRBV10-1 to TRBJ2-1; 13 positions match TRBD2. The V and J ends lost 6 bases and 8 bases, in that order; junction bases with no gene match: 7. The CDR3 runs 15 residues. CDR1 WNHNN and CDR2 SYGVQD come from the germline V gene (reference sequence). The CDR3 nucleotides read TGCGCCAGCAGCGGGGGACTAGCGGGACTCGATGAGCAGTTCTTC. This encodes CASSGGLAGLDEQFF.

This clonotype was found many times. The chain is built from TRBV20-1 and TRBJ1-2; perhaps TRBD1 as D (5 bases). This CDR3 region has 12 residues. Germline CDR1 is DFQATT and CDR2 is SNEGSKA (reference sequence). Trimming took 6 bases from V and 6 from J, leaving 14 bases between them. CDR3: CSARGAFDGYTF. Here the CDR3 DNA reads TGCAGTGCCCGCGGGGCTTTCGATGGCTACACCTTC.

This clonotype was detected only a few times. The genes are TRBV5-5 and TRBJ1-2, with D hard to call. Trimming took off 2 bases at V and 2 bases at J, with 13 bases between the two ends. Germline assignment: CDR1 SGHKS and CDR2 YYEKEE (reference sequence). This CDR3 contains 15 residues. CDR3 bases: TGTGCCAGCAGCTTCATGCAGGAGGGAAACTATGGCTACACCTTC. Amino acid sequence: CASSFMQEGNYGYTF.

This clonotype came up a few times. The V and J genes are TRBV6-5 and TRBJ2-3, with unresolved D. Germline V gene sequence: CDR1 MNHEY, CDR2 SVGAGI. This CDR3 has 15 amino acids. Trimming pared 8 bases from V and 0 bases from J, leaving 15 bases between. CDR3 in amino acids: CASGPASLSTDTQYF. As DNA, the CDR3 is TGTGCCAGCGGCCCGGCTTCGCTTAGCACAGATACGCAGTATTTT.

This clonotype was found many times. The chain links TRBV4-1 to TRBJ1-5, with a tentative D call TRBD1 (6 bases). Germline V gene sequence: CDR1 MGHRA, CDR2 YSYEKL. CDR3 length: 17 amino acids. The V end lost 1 base, the J end lost 0 bases, and 13 bases lay between the germline ends. The CDR3 region is CASSQVFAGASNQPQHF. CDR3 nucleotides: TGCGCCAGCAGCCAAGTATTCGCAGGGGCTAGCAATCAGCCCCAGCATTTT.

This clonotype came up many times. The chain joins TRBV6-2 or TRBV6-3 to TRBJ2-1; either TRBD1 or TRBD2 may fit D (5 bases each). V gave up 6 bases and J gave up 6 bases, with 12 bases separating them. CDR3 size: 13 residues. Germline values: CDR1 MNHEY, CDR2 SVGEGT. This CDR3 reads CASSLTRGNEQFF. The CDR3 DNA sequence: TGTGCCAGCAGCCTAACTAGGGGCAATGAGCAGTTCTTC.

This clonotype was counted ten times or more. The chain employs TRBV12-3 or TRBV12-4 and TRBJ2-7, with TRBD1 matching 7 bases. The J segment lost 3 bases and the V segment lost 5 bases, leaving 1 base of the junction unmatched. This CDR3 comprises 12 residues. CDR3 region: CASSGDSYEQYF. In DNA, the CDR3 is TGTGCCAGCAGTGGGGACAGCTACGAGCAGTACTTC.

CDR3 sequence reads: CASSLKEIEQFF. In DNA, the CDR3 is TGTGCCAGCAGCTTGAAGGAAATTGAGCAGTTCTTC. The chain joins TRBV11-3 to TRBJ2-1; the D is unclear. The CDR3 is 12 residues long. CDR1 and CDR2 (germline): SGHNT, YENEEA. Trimming removed 3 bases at V and 9 bases at J, with 9 bases between. The entire variable domain, with the rest obtained from reference TRBV11-3 and TRBJ2-1, is as follows: EAGVVQSPRYKIIEKKQPVAFWCNPISGHNTLYWYLQNLGQGPELLIRYENEEAVDDSQLPKDRFSAERLKGVDSTLKIQPAELGDSAVYLCASSLKEIEQFFGPGTRLTVL.

This clonotype was seen a few times. The chain links TRBV7-6 to TRBJ2-3, with TRBD2 identical over 12 bases. Trimming at V came to 5 bases and at J to 2 bases, leaving 5 bases not matched to a gene. The CDR3 is 16 amino acids. CDR1 is SGHVS and CDR2 is FNYEAQ in the germline V gene. Written as DNA, the CDR3 is TGTGCCAGCAGCCCGGGACTAGCGGGCGTCACAGATACGCAGTATTTT. Translation gives CASSPGLAGVTDTQYF. Full variable domain (missing parts from reference TRBV7-6 and TRBJ2-3): GAGVSQSPRYKVTKRGQDVALRCDPISGHVSLYWYRQALGQGPEFLTYFNYEAQQDKSGLPNDRFSAERPEGSISTLTIQRTEQRDSAMYRCASSPGLAGVTDTQYFGPGTRLTVL.